This T cell receptor (beta chain) was found in a study of T cell repertoires in cytomegalovirus infection. Turning to the study itself: Both recently identified HLA-C-restricted and well-studied HLA-B-restricted CMV epitopes were used in the study. Shared public TCR beta signatures pointed to both CMV infection and a matching HLA type. General study results and limits: HLA-C-restricted CMV clonotypes gave the most frequent clonotype in two of eight donors.

Each CDR3 protein is one row after TCRdb ran MiXCR on the reads. The sample yields roughly 990,000 distinct CDR3 sequences, 30% to 40% seen once. On this clonotype itself: The antigen is undetermined.

This specimen consisted of cultured CD8+ T cells from PBMCs, obtained from culture after CMV antigen stimulation. The origin of this receptor is a human donor in good health (CMV status not recorded). Some clones in this sample may be carry-over from other donors' samples.

The CDR3 spells CASSQSTGPYTEAFF. The CDR3 DNA is TGTGCCAGCAGCCAATCGACAGGGCCCTACACTGAAGCTTTCTTT. The chain recombines TRBV9 with TRBJ1-1; TRBD1 matches 7 bases. CDR1 is SGDLS, CDR2 YYNGEE, per germline. The CDR3 is 15 residues long. J was trimmed by 3 bases and V by 4 bases; bases with no gene match: 9.